This is a list of T cell receptor beta chains from one sample in a study of immune evolution from preneoplasia to lung adenocarcinoma. Sequenced by immunoSEQ multiplex PCR; TCRdb stores in-frame clones only, minus some. The sample has 4,500 to 6,000 clones; 65% to 80% are singletons. The sample consisted of FFPE minimally invasive lung adenocarcinoma tissue. These receptors were taken from a person aged 50-75 years with lung adenocarcinoma. Each CDR3 is given with its conserved first and last residue. The order of the fields is clone size, D gene, J gene, V gene, CDR3 protein. The D gene is left open where the match is weak. Rows give clone size only sometimes, using once, few, many, or a class for an expanded clone.

>.|TRBD2|TRBJ2-3|TRBV25-1
CASSRSGGLLTDTQYF
>few|TRBD1|TRBJ1-6|TRBV7-6
CASSSSAGQGFSPLHF
>.|TRBD1|TRBJ2-1|TRBV28
CASRTGGRDNEQFF
>.|TRBD2|TRBJ2-7|TRBV28
CASSQSGRSYEQYF
>.|.|TRBJ2-3|TRBV9
CASSVGSRETDTQYF
>.|.|TRBJ2-5|TRBV30
CACIDKTQYF
>.|TRBD1|TRBJ1-1|TRBV7-6
CASSPITGGGTEAFF
>.|.|TRBJ1-2|TRBV5-4
CASSLGRRDGYTF
>.|.|TRBJ1-2|TRBV5-4
CASSLSQGDFGYTF
>.|TRBD1|TRBJ1-1|TRBV30
CAWSRDRGITFF
>.|.|TRBJ1-1|TRBV2
CASRDGWDTEAFF
>.|.|TRBJ2-1|TRBV5-1
CASNPNGVEVGEQFF
>.|.|TRBJ1-6|TRBV23-1
CASSQSERDSPLHF
>few|.|TRBJ2-7|TRBV4-3
CASSQDPDGYEQYF
>.|.|TRBJ2-1|TRBV29-1
CSVEYYNEQFF
>.|TRBD2|TRBJ2-3|TRBV28
CASSPSAGGPPATQYF
>few|.|TRBJ2-6|TRBV6-5
CASSYSMAGANVLTF
>.|.|TRBJ1-2|TRBV28
CASSLLGGGYTF
>.|.|TRBJ2-7|TRBV7-2
CASSPTGGNEIYEQYF
>.|.|TRBJ2-5|TRBV9
CASSIDGYQETQYF
>.|TRBD1|TRBJ2-5|TRBV2
CASSEDRRDETQYF
>.|.|TRBJ1-4|TRBV27
CASSRLGGEKLFF
>once|TRBD1|TRBJ2-3|TRBV5-1
CASSIKTGFSTDTQYF
>.|.|TRBJ1-2|TRBV10-3
CAISEQLSNYGYTF
>.|TRBD1|TRBJ1-2|TRBV10-3
CAISVQDRSLKGYTF
>.|.|TRBJ1-4|TRBV6-1
CASSEGLSNEKLFF
>.|TRBD2|TRBJ2-3|TRBV28
CASTPGASGYTDTQYF
>few|TRBD1|TRBJ2-7|TRBV9
CASSPGQGIYEQYF
>.|.|TRBJ1-2|TRBV6-6
CASSYLESGARTF
>.|TRBD1|TRBJ1-4|TRBV7-9
CASSSFGTANEKLFF
>.|TRBD1|TRBJ2-2|TRBV30
CAWSRAGTGGRGELFF
>.|.|TRBJ2-6|TRBV2
CASRGGASGANVLTF
>.|.|TRBJ2-1|TRBV5-1
CASSLWDIYNEQFF
>few|.|TRBJ1-1|TRBV2
CASRRVTDMNTEAFF
>.|.|TRBJ1-5|TRBV7-8
CASSLGVGNQPQHF
>.|.|TRBJ1-1|TRBV5-4
CASSPLGGQNTEAFF
>.|.|TRBJ2-7|TRBV28
CASSSLGGEDTYEQYF
>.|.|TRBJ2-5|TRBV5-4
CASSLDSETQYF
>.|.|TRBJ2-5|TRBV14
CASSLFGETQYF
>.|.|TRBJ2-7|TRBV14
CASSQAYEQYF
>.|TRBD1|TRBJ1-2|TRBV4-1
CASSQRPDRERGYTF
>.|.|TRBJ1-1|TRBV7-9
CASSLADHPRADTEAFF
>few|TRBD1|TRBJ2-7|TRBV5-1
CASSLRTGGAYEQYF
>.|TRBD1|TRBJ2-7|TRBV6-5
CASSWEGQGEWYEQYF
>once|.|TRBJ1-5|TRBV7-2
CASSLLRKDQPQHF
>.|TRBD1|TRBJ2-2|TRBV18
CASSPGTGPYTGELFF
>.|TRBD2|TRBJ2-1|TRBV18
CASSPKLAGVYNEQFF
>.|.|TRBJ2-7|TRBV19
CASDALGYYEQYF
>.|TRBD1|TRBJ1-6|TRBV6-4
CASSDGQGGHSPLHF
>few|.|TRBJ1-3|TRBV19
CASSTWKSSGNTIYF
>.|TRBD2|TRBJ2-1|TRBV6-6
CASSHPSGASYNEQFF
>.|TRBD1|TRBJ1-2|TRBV25-1
CASSRGLEGYTF
>.|TRBD1|TRBJ1-3|TRBV27
CASSLSGTGRGNTIYF
>once|.|TRBJ2-3|TRBV7-9
CASSLRPDTQYF